The T cell receptor beta chain described here comes from a study of blood T cells in healthy people across ages. Study context: Template switching caught about one barcoded beta molecule for each two T cells. General study findings and limits: Naive T cell percentage strongly correlated with TCR beta diversity. Donors of long life had a larger count of naive CD4+ cells and greater diversity than aged donors.

The V end lost 3 bases, the J end lost 2 bases, and 13 bases lay between the germline ends. The CDR3 has 14 residues. Germline loops: CDR1 DFQATT, CDR2 SNEGSKA (reference sequence). PCR was performed a second time for roughly 6 to 12 cycles using a sample-barcoded 5' primer and a J-beta primer mix. TCRdb ran MiXCR on the 5' RACE reads and lists one entry per CDR3 protein. This table holds 850,000 to 1,300,000 distinct CDR3 sequences, 35% to 50% found once. This clonotype has more than one count but fewer than ten. Its target is not known. The clonotype originates from a woman aged 60-75 years in good health. This chain joins TRBV20-1 and TRBJ2-5; D is possibly TRBD1 (5 bases). The sample comprised blood. For the CDR3, the DNA is TGCAGTGCTAGTGTCTGGGGCCTACAAGAGACCCAGTACTTC. Its translation: CSASVWGLQETQYF.